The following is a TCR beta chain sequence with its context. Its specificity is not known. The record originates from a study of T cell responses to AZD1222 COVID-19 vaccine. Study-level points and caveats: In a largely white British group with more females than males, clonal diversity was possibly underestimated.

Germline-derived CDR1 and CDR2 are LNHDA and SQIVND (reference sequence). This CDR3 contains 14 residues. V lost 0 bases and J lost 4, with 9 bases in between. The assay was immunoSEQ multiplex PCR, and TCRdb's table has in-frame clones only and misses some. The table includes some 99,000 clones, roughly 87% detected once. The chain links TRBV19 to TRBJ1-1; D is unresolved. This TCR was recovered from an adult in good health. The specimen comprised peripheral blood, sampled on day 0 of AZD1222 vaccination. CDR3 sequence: CASSIDGGSTEAFF. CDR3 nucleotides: TGTGCCAGTAGTATAGATGGAGGGTCCACTGAAGCTTTCTTT.